One and the same sample provided the 23 T cell receptor beta chains below, sequenced in a study of shared clonotypes between healthy human individuals. The repertoire was sequenced with immunoSEQ multiplex PCR; TCRdb's copy has only in-frame clones and lacks some. The data show roughly 1,500,000 clones, 98% seen once. Sequences were obtained from naive CD4+ T cells sorted from blood. Specified subset: CD45RA+ positively selected. These receptor sequences come from a man aged 25-45 years in good health.

The chain combines TRBV7-6 with TRBJ1-1, with D unresolved. With 5 bases removed from V and 3 bases from J, the gap between germline ends came to 10 bases. CDR3 length: 13 residues. Looked up from germline, CDR1 is SGHVS and CDR2 is FNYEAQ. The CDR3 coding sequence is TGTGCCAGCAGCCGGGCGGCGTACACTGAAGCTTTCTTT. It codes for CASSRAAYTEAFF.

The V gene is TRBV10-3, the J gene TRBJ2-1, with 7 bases matching TRBD2. The CDR3 loop spans 17 amino acids. CDR1 ENHRY and CDR2 SYGVKD come from the germline V gene. V lost 3 bases, J lost 5 bases, and 13 bases stayed unmatched. The DNA for the CDR3 is TGTGCCATCAGTGATAAGGGGCCTAGCGGACTAGACAATGAGCAGTTCTTC. This translates into CAISDKGPSGLDNEQFF.

This clone occurred once. The chain has TRBV19 and TRBJ2-2, with 12 positions matching TRBD1. The ends lost 9 bases at V and 6 bases at J; junction bases unmatched: 11. The CDR3 length is 16 residues. From germline, CDR1 is LNHDA and CDR2 SQIVND (reference sequence). The CDR3 spells CASLRDRGRRAGELFF. The CDR3 DNA reads as TGTGCCAGCCTCCGGGACAGGGGGCGCCGGGCCGGGGAGCTGTTTTTT.

This chain links TRBV27 with TRBJ2-7; TRBD1 matches at 9 bases. The CDR3 is 15 amino acids. CDR1 is MNHEY, CDR2 SMNVEV, per germline (reference sequence). Trimming took 6 bases from V and 6 from J; bases not matched to a gene: 12. CDR3 sequence reads: CASRGNRDRVGEQYF. DNA of the CDR3: TGTGCCAGCAGAGGGAACCGGGACAGGGTAGGCGAGCAGTACTTC.

CDR3 in DNA: TGTGCCAGCAGCCAGGGACAGAAATACGAGCAGTACTTC. Translated, it gives CASSQGQKYEQYF. The rearrangement joins TRBV5-4 to TRBJ2-7, with 7 bases matching TRBD1. This CDR3 is 13 amino acids long. Losses at the gene ends were 4 bases for V and 4 bases for J; bases not matched to a gene: 5. Germline values: CDR1 SGHNT, CDR2 YYREEE (reference sequence).

The sample holds one count of this clone. This rearrangement joins TRBV27 to TRBJ1-3; D gene unclear. Trimming took 0 bases from V and 4 from J, leaving 4 bases between them. Germline V gene lookup returns CDR1 MNHEY and CDR2 SMNVEV (reference sequence). This CDR3 has 13 residues. The CDR3 DNA reads as TGTGCCAGCAGTTTATCGGGCGGAAACACCATATATTTT. It yields the protein CASSLSGGNTIYF.

The chain combines TRBV7-8 with TRBJ1-2; 9 bases are shared with TRBD1. V trimming: 5 bases; J trimming: 8 bases; junction bases outside the gene matches: 9. The germline V gene has CDR1 SGHVS and CDR2 FQNEAQ. This CDR3 has 14 residues. CDR3: CASSHGTGLGGYTF. The CDR3 DNA follows: TGTGCCAGCAGCCACGGGACAGGGCTGGGCGGCTACACCTTC.

The V and J genes are TRBV30 and TRBJ2-1; D is unclear. Germline V CDR1 and CDR2: GTSNPN, SVGIG (reference sequence). The CDR3 sequence is 15 residues long. Trimming removed 2 bases from V and 0 bases from J, with 11 bases in between. The CDR3 DNA follows: TGTGCCTGGAGTCCGCCACCCCGCTCCTACAATGAGCAGTTCTTC. Protein: CAWSPPPRSYNEQFF.

J is TRBJ2-7 and V is TRBV28; maybe TRBD1 (6 bases). Germline CDR1 reads MDHEN; CDR2 reads SYDVKM. The V end lost 10 bases, the J end lost 5 bases, and 18 bases lay between the germline ends. CDR3 length: 13 residues. The CDR3 sequence is CATNRDTDNEQYF. The CDR3 DNA reads as TGTGCCACCAACCGGGACACCGACAACGAGCAGTACTTC.

This clone was seen once. The chain uses TRBV7-7 and TRBJ2-1; D not resolved. Germline CDR1 reads SSHAT; CDR2 reads FNYEAQ (reference sequence). The CDR3 contains 13 residues. Trimming cost V 5 bases and J 6 bases, with 11 bases left between them. The CDR3 region has the DNA TGTGCCAGCAGCGGCGGTCCCGCCAATGAGCAGTTCTTC. It specifies CASSGGPANEQFF.

The CDR3 DNA reads TGTGCCAGTCGGGGGGTGGGAGGCAATGAGCAGTTCTTC. It codes for CASRGVGGNEQFF. The chain employs TRBV19 and TRBJ2-1, with TRBD2 matching 7 bases. CDR3 length equals 13 residues. With V trimmed by 8 bases and J by 6 bases, 7 bases remained unmatched. Germline CDR1 and CDR2: LNHDA and SQIVND (reference sequence). Drawing the rest from reference TRBV19 and TRBJ2-1, the complete variable domain is DGGITQSPKYLFRKEGQNVTLSCEQNLNHDAMYWYRQDPGQGLRLIYYSQIVNDFQKGDIAEGYSVSREKKESFPLTVTSAQKNPTAFYLCASRGVGGNEQFFGPGTRLTVL.

The chain combines TRBV29-1 with TRBJ2-7; no reliable D call. Germline V CDR1 and CDR2: SQVTM, ANQGSEA. This CDR3 comprises 14 residues. V was cut by 4 bases and J by 2 bases, with 15 bases left in between. The CDR3 DNA follows: TGCAGCGTTGTCTCAGGCTCGAGACCCTACGAGCAGTACTTC. It translates to CSVVSGSRPYEQYF.

The chain couples TRBV10-2 to TRBJ2-5; 9 nucleotides agree with TRBD1. Germline values: CDR1 WSHSY, CDR2 SAAADI. The V and J ends lost 6 bases and 6 bases, in that order; junction bases with no gene match: 5. CDR3 size: 13 residues. The CDR3 region is CASSTGQGKTQYF. The CDR3 DNA follows: TGCGCCAGCAGCACGGGACAGGGAAAGACCCAGTACTTC.

The V and J genes are TRBV5-4 and TRBJ2-1; possible D gene TRBD1, 6 bases. Germline V gene sequence: CDR1 SGHNT, CDR2 YYREEE (reference sequence). The ends were cut back, 4 bases at V and 2 bases at J, with 13 bases in the middle. The CDR3 spans 15 residues. For the CDR3, the DNA is TGTGCCAGCAGCCTCCGTGACAGGACCTACAATGAGCAGTTCTTC. Translation gives CASSLRDRTYNEQFF.

The V gene is TRBV25-1, the J gene TRBJ2-5; the match to TRBD1 covers 9 bases. The germline gives CDR1 MGHDK, CDR2 SYGVNS. Trimming at V came to 6 bases and at J to 5 bases, leaving 1 base not matched to a gene. This CDR3 contains 12 residues. CDR3 residues: CASRTGGETQYF. The CDR3, as DNA: TGTGCCAGCAGGACAGGGGGGGAGACCCAGTACTTC. The whole variable domain, remainder taken from reference TRBV25-1 and TRBJ2-5, is EADIYQTPRYLVIGTGKKITLECSQTMGHDKMYWYQQDPGMELHLIHYSYGVNSTEKGDLSSESTVSRIRTEHFPLTLESARPSHTSQYLCASRTGGETQYFGPGTRLLVL.

The genes are TRBV13 and TRBJ1-1; tentative D call: TRBD1 (5 bases). V was clipped by 3 bases and J by 0 bases, with 8 bases between them. This CDR3 is built from 14 residues. The V gene's germline CDR1 is PRHDT and CDR2 FYEKMQ (reference sequence). The CDR3 region is CASSFDSLNTEAFF. The CDR3 DNA sequence: TGTGCCAGCAGCTTCGACAGCCTGAACACTGAAGCTTTCTTT.

CDR3 in DNA: TGTGCCATCAGTGAGTGGGGGGAGGGGAACACTGAAGCTTTCTTT. It encodes CAISEWGEGNTEAFF. The genes are TRBV10-3 and TRBJ1-1, with D possibly being TRBD1 (5 bases). The CDR3 sequence is 15 residues long. Trimming took off 1 base at V and 1 base at J, with 10 bases between the two ends. CDR1 and CDR2 from the germline V gene are ENHRY and SYGVKD.

The gene calls are TRBV6-5 and TRBJ2-3, with 7 nucleotides matching TRBD1. J lost 0 bases, V lost 6 bases, and 6 bases had no gene match. The germline CDR1 and CDR2 sequences are MNHEY and SVGAGI. CDR3 length equals 15 residues. The CDR3 sequence: CASSWGQISTDTQYF. The CDR3, as DNA: TGTGCCAGCAGCTGGGGACAGATAAGCACAGATACGCAGTATTTT.

Notes on this clone: Other nucleotide sequences in the sample specify the same CDR3. The chain combines TRBV5-1 with TRBJ2-3, with TRBD2 identical over 11 bases. This CDR3 comprises 16 residues. Germline V lookup: CDR1 SGHRS, CDR2 YFSETQ. The junction had 4 bases not matched to a gene; V was cut back by 0 bases and J by 4 bases. The CDR3 DNA sequence: TGCGCCAGCAGCTTGGATCTAGCGGGAGGTTCAGATACGCAGTATTTT. Protein product: CASSLDLAGGSDTQYF.

The CDR3 sequence: CASSLRVPGELFF. CDR3 nucleotides: TGTGCCAGCAGCCTCCGAGTCCCCGGGGAGCTGTTTTTT. V gene TRBV7-8 combines with J gene TRBJ2-2; no definite D call. The CDR3 consists of 13 residues. V lost 5 bases and J 6 bases, leaving 10 bases between the germline ends. Germline CDR1 reads SGHVS; CDR2 reads FQNEAQ.

This chain uses TRBV2 with TRBJ2-7, with D perhaps matching TRBD1 (5 bases). The CDR3 consists of 14 residues. Germline CDR1 and CDR2: SNHLY and FYNNEI. Trimming pared 8 bases from V and 0 bases from J, leaving 14 bases between. This CDR3 reads CASSPAQGSYEQYF. DNA for the CDR3: TGTGCCAGCTCCCCGGCGCAGGGCTCCTACGAGCAGTACTTC.

This chain joins TRBV7-9 and TRBJ1-3; D ambiguous. The CDR3 is 13 residues long. V was cut by 5 bases and J by 4 bases, with 9 bases left in between. The germline CDR1 and CDR2 sequences are SEHNR and FQNEAQ (reference sequence). CDR3 DNA sequence: TGTGCCAGCAGCCCCATGGGGGGAAACACCATATATTTT. The encoded protein is CASSPMGGNTIYF.

The chain joins TRBV2 to TRBJ1-1; D might be TRBD1 (6 bases). CDR3 length equals 9 residues. From germline, CDR1 is SNHLY and CDR2 FYNNEI. CDR3 loop: CTGRSEAFF. DNA for the CDR3: TGTACAGGGAGATCGGAAGCTTTCTTT.